A single sample gave rise to the 23 T cell receptor beta chains below, sequenced in a study of blood T cell repertoires in COVID-19. Clones were sequenced by immunoSEQ multiplex PCR, and TCRdb holds only the in-frame ones, with some missing. The repertoire holds just under 60,000 clones, more than 60% seen once, with nearly 10% in the top ten. Sequencing was done on a sample of peripheral blood. Receptors originate from a human donor in a cohort sampled during active COVID-19.

CDR3 in amino acids: CASSDNRGLSYNEQFF. The CDR3 nucleotides read TGTGCCAGCAGCGACAACAGGGGATTATCCTACAATGAGCAGTTCTTC. J is TRBJ2-1 and V is TRBV7-6; 7 positions agree with TRBD1. From germline, CDR1 is SGHVS and CDR2 FNYEAQ. This CDR3 has 16 residues. J was trimmed by 1 base and V by 5 bases; bases with no gene match: 8.

This clone was found a few times. The chain uses TRBV7-9 and TRBJ2-7; D is perhaps TRBD2 (5 bases). This CDR3 is 12 amino acids long. Germline V gene lookup returns CDR1 SEHNR and CDR2 FQNEAQ (reference sequence). V was trimmed by 5 bases and J by 6 bases, leaving 11 bases between them. Here the CDR3 DNA reads TGTGCCAGCAGCCGGGGTTCGGGCGAGCAGTACTTC. It translates to CASSRGSGEQYF.

The gene calls are TRBV6-5 and TRBJ1-3; D is possibly TRBD1 (5 bases). The CDR3 length is 14 residues. V gave up 6 bases and J gave up 1 base, with 10 bases separating them. From germline, CDR1 is MNHEY and CDR2 SVGAGI. CDR3 in amino acids: CASRGGGSGNTIYF. The CDR3 DNA reads as TGTGCCAGCAGGGGCGGGGGATCTGGAAACACCATATATTTT.

Only a few counts were recorded for this clone. The chain has TRBV3-1 (or the pseudogene TRBV3-2) and TRBJ2-5, with TRBD2 matching over 12 bases. The CDR3 consists of 20 residues. The germline CDR1 and CDR2 sequences are LGHDT and YNNKEL (reference sequence). V shed 2 bases and J 1 base; nucleotides not matched to a gene: 14. CDR3 bases: TGTGCCAGCAGCCAAACAATAGGGGGACTAGCGGGCATGAGCCAAGAGACCCAGTACTTC. Its protein product is CASSQTIGGLAGMSQETQYF.

The chain links TRBV10-3 to TRBJ2-1, with 11 bases that match TRBD1. J was trimmed by 7 bases and V by 3 bases; bases with no gene match: 5. The germline V gene has CDR1 ENHRY and CDR2 SYGVKD. CDR3 length equals 15 residues. CDR3 coding DNA: TGTGCCATCAGTGAAGGGACAGGGGGGGGGAATGAGCAGTTCTTC. It codes for CAISEGTGGGNEQFF.

The sample holds many counts of this clone. V and J are TRBV7-2 and TRBJ2-3, with 8 bases lining up with TRBD2. Germline V gene lookup returns CDR1 SGHTA and CDR2 FQGNSA. V dropped 1 base and J dropped 4; count of bases not matched to a gene: 16. The CDR3 is made up of 19 amino acids. CDR3 nucleotide sequence: TGTGCCAGCAGCTTAGGAAAGTCGCTAGCGGAGCGGGGGTCAGATACGCAGTATTTT. It is translated as CASSLGKSLAERGSDTQYF.

The chain combines TRBV4-2 with TRBJ2-1; 8 nucleotides match TRBD2. The V gene's germline CDR1 is LGHNA and CDR2 YNFKEQ. The CDR3 covers 14 residues. The V gene end was trimmed by 4 bases and the J gene end by 7 bases; junction bases not matched to a gene: 6. The CDR3 region has the DNA TGTGCCAGCAGCCTACTAGCGGCCAAAAATGAGCAGTTCTTC. Its translation: CASSLLAAKNEQFF.

V and J are TRBV7-9 and TRBJ2-2, with D possibly matching TRBD2 (6 bases). V was pared by 4 bases and J by 4 bases, with 13 bases between. This CDR3 region has 15 residues. CDR1 SEHNR and CDR2 FQNEAQ come from the germline V gene (reference sequence). The DNA of the CDR3 is TGTGCCAGCAGCTCCGGGGAGGCAGCCACCGGGGAGCTGTTTTTT. It is translated as CASSSGEAATGELFF.

The chain uses TRBV3-1 (or the pseudogene TRBV3-2) and TRBJ2-4; a weak D match, TRBD2 (7 bases). The ends were cut back, 4 bases at V and 6 bases at J, with 16 bases in the middle. The CDR3 is 15 residues long. Germline CDR1 reads LGHDT; CDR2 reads YNNKEL (reference sequence). In DNA form, the CDR3 reads TGTGCCAGCAGCCTCGGGGGGACAAGCGGAAACATTCAGTACTTC. Translating gives CASSLGGTSGNIQYF.

Only one count was recorded for this clone. The V and J genes are TRBV16 and TRBJ1-2; tentative D call: TRBD1 (5 bases). Germline CDR1 and CDR2: KGHSY and FQNENV. This CDR3 spans 14 amino acids. Trimming removed 4 bases from V and 8 bases from J, with 17 bases in between. The CDR3 spells CASSLTGGLRGYTF. DNA for the CDR3: TGTGCCAGCAGCCTGACTGGGGGGTTAAGAGGCTACACCTTC.

This clone was seen a few times. This chain uses TRBV5-1 with TRBJ1-1, with 8 bases identical to TRBD1. V trimming: 4 bases; J trimming: 0 bases; junction bases outside the gene matches: 5. CDR1 and CDR2 (germline): SGHRS, YFSETQ. The CDR3 consists of 15 residues. CDR3: CASSSGTGLNTEAFF. Written as DNA, the CDR3 is TGCGCCAGCAGCAGTGGGACAGGTCTGAACACTGAAGCTTTCTTT.

This chain joins TRBV6-5 and TRBJ2-2; a weak D match, TRBD1 (6 bases). Trimming cost V 5 bases and J 11 bases, with 15 bases left between them. The CDR3 is made up of 13 amino acids. Germline V CDR1 and CDR2: MNHEY, SVGAGI. This CDR3 reads CASSPDRTSELFF. CDR3 coding DNA: TGTGCCAGCAGTCCAGACAGGACCTCCGAGCTGTTTTTT.

The V call is TRBV24-1, the J call TRBJ1-6, with D perhaps matching TRBD1 (5 bases). This CDR3 spans 15 amino acids. Looked up from germline, CDR1 is KGHDR and CDR2 is SFDVKD. V lost 5 bases and J 8 bases, leaving 15 bases between the germline ends. CDR3 amino acids: CATSGRGVRHSPLHF. CDR3 DNA: TGTGCCACCAGTGGGCGGGGGGTTAGGCATTCACCCCTCCACTTT.

This clone has a handful of counts. The V gene is TRBV7-9, the J gene TRBJ2-7; D possibly corresponds to TRBD1 (5 bases). CDR1 and CDR2 (germline): SEHNR, FQNEAQ (reference sequence). The CDR3 is 14 residues long. The ends were cut back, 2 bases at V and 5 bases at J, with 13 bases in the middle. The CDR3 region is CASSLQGKGDEQYF. CDR3 nucleotide sequence: TGTGCCAGCAGCTTACAGGGTAAAGGGGACGAGCAGTACTTC.

The chain has TRBV9 and TRBJ2-1; possibly TRBD2 for D (7 bases). The V end was cut by 1 base, the J end by 5 bases, with 13 bases between. Germline V CDR1 and CDR2: SGDLS, YYNGEE. This CDR3 is 15 amino acids long. The CDR3 DNA reads as TGTGCCAGCAGCGTAAATGGCGGGGGCAACAATGAGCAGTTCTTC. Encoded protein: CASSVNGGGNNEQFF.

The rearrangement joins TRBV10-2 to TRBJ2-7; 7 bases fit TRBD1. With 2 bases clipped from V and 5 bases from J, the junction kept 3 bases outside the gene matches. There are 13 residues in the CDR3. Germline V gene data show CDR1 as WSHSY and CDR2 as SAAADI. DNA for the CDR3: TGCGCCAGCAGTGAGAGGGGGCGAGACGAGCAGTACTTC. This gives the protein CASSERGRDEQYF.

The chain employs TRBV4-3 and TRBJ2-3; the match to TRBD2 covers 8 bases. This CDR3 contains 16 residues. Per germline, CDR1 LGHNA and CDR2 YSLEER. V lost 3 bases to trimming and J lost 1 base; unmatched junction nucleotides: 6. The CDR3 DNA follows: TGCGCCAGCAGCCAGTCACTAGCGGCCCGCACAGATACGCAGTATTTT. Translating it yields CASSQSLAARTDTQYF.

The genes are TRBV4-3 and TRBJ2-7; D ambiguous. Looked up from germline, CDR1 is LGHNA and CDR2 is YSLEER. This CDR3 comprises 16 residues. Between the trimmed V and J ends, which lost 0 bases and 5 bases, there was a span of 17 bases. The CDR3 here is CASSQDWAASQNEQYF. In DNA, the CDR3 is TGCGCCAGCAGCCAAGATTGGGCCGCCTCCCAAAACGAGCAGTACTTC.

J is TRBJ2-2 and V is TRBV18; a weak D match, TRBD1 (5 bases). The V and J ends lost 3 bases and 4 bases respectively, with 15 bases between them. CDR3 size: 16 residues. Germline-derived CDR1 and CDR2 are KGHSH and LQKENI. The CDR3 spells CASSPPTAQRTGELFF. DNA for the CDR3: TGTGCCAGCTCACCCCCGACAGCTCAACGCACCGGGGAGCTGTTTTTT.

The V and J genes are TRBV28 and TRBJ2-3; tentatively, D is TRBD2 (5 bases). In germline, CDR1 is MDHEN, CDR2 SYDVKM. Between the trimmed V and J ends, which lost 1 base and 4 bases, there was a span of 15 bases. CDR3 length equals 16 residues. CDR3 amino acids: CASSLFLTKPADTQYF. In nucleotides, the CDR3 is TGTGCCAGCAGTTTATTCTTGACTAAACCGGCAGATACGCAGTATTTT.

The CDR3 DNA reads TGTGCCAGCTCGCTCCCCAGTGGGCCTTACTATGGCTACACCTTC. Protein product: CASSLPSGPYYGYTF. The rearrangement links TRBV18 to TRBJ1-2, with D unresolved. Germline V CDR1 and CDR2: KGHSH, LQKENI. The CDR3 has 15 residues. V was trimmed by 6 bases and J by 3 bases, leaving 17 bases between them.

The rearrangement joins TRBV11-2 to TRBJ2-7; 9 bases fit TRBD1. J gave up 2 bases and V 3 bases, and 5 bases lay outside the gene matches. Germline V CDR1 and CDR2: SGHAT, FQNNGV. CDR3 size: 15 residues. CDR3 loop: CASSFHGQGPYEQYF. The CDR3, as DNA: TGTGCCAGCAGCTTCCATGGACAGGGGCCCTACGAGCAGTACTTC. Variable domain in full (rest from reference TRBV11-2 and TRBJ2-7): EAGVAQSPRYKIIEKRQSVAFWCNPISGHATLYWYQQILGQGPKLLIQFQNNGVVDDSQLPKDRFSAERLKGVDSTLKIQPAKLEDSAVYLCASSFHGQGPYEQYFGPGTRLTVT.

The chain couples TRBV19 to TRBJ2-5, with 7 positions matching TRBD2. Trimming at V came to 10 bases and at J to 2 bases, leaving 7 bases not matched to a gene. The CDR3 has 13 residues. CDR1 and CDR2 (germline): LNHDA, SQIVND (reference sequence). This CDR3 is CATKRDGQETQYF. The CDR3 DNA follows: TGTGCCACCAAGCGGGACGGTCAAGAGACCCAGTACTTC.